The entry below describes one TCR beta chain. Its target is unknown. Repertoires were generated with immunoSEQ multiplex PCR, while TCRdb's copy carries only in-frame clones and drops some. Of about 53,000 clones listed, around three quarters are singletons. Following a roughly 11-day culture, CD4+ T cells were purified. These data originate in a study of vaccination effects on CD4 cells after COVID-19. Study-level results: Clones induced by infection and by vaccine showed marked clonal contraction late after vaccination.

Germline CDR1 reads LNHDA; CDR2 reads SQIVND (reference sequence). CDR3 length: 14 residues. V lost 3 bases and J lost 0, with 8 bases in between. The sequencing here drew on CD4+ T cells from PBMCs cultured without peptide, taken before COVID-19 vaccination. The clonotype originates from a human donor who received a COVID-19 vaccine. V usage is TRBV19 and J usage is TRBJ1-2, with TRBD1 as a possible D gene (6 bases). The CDR3 spells CASSIRQANYGYTF. In DNA, the CDR3 is TGTGCCAGTAGTATCAGACAGGCTAACTATGGCTACACCTTC.